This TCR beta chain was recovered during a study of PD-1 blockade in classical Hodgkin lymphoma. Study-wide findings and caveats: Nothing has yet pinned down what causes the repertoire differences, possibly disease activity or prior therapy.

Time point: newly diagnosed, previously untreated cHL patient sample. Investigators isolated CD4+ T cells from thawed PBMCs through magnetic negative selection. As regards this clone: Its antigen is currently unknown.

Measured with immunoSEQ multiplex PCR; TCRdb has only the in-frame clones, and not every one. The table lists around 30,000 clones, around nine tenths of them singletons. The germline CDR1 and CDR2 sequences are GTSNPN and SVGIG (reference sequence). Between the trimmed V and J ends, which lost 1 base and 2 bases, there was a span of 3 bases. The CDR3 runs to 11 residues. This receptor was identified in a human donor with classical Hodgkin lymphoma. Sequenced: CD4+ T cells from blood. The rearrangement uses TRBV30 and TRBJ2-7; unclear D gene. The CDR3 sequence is CAWSDPYEQYF. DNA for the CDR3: TGTGCCTGGAGTGATCCCTACGAGCAGTACTTC.